These 19 T cell receptor beta chains were all obtained from the same sample, sequenced in a study of blood T cell repertoires in COVID-19. TCRdb keeps only in-frame clones here, not all; method: immunoSEQ multiplex PCR. The profile shows 98,000 or so clones, 89% of them singletons. The sequencing sample was made of peripheral blood. Every receptor here comes from a man aged 60 to 75 with COVID-19, enrolled during active disease.

The chain is built from TRBV19 and TRBJ1-6, with 9 bases matching TRBD1. Germline V gene sequence: CDR1 LNHDA, CDR2 SQIVND (reference sequence). V dropped 3 bases and J dropped 7; count of bases not matched to a gene: 7. The CDR3 spans 16 residues. CDR3 nucleotide sequence: TGTGCCAGTAGTATCCTCACAGGGGGCCGGAATTCACCCCTCCACTTT. This gives the protein CASSILTGGRNSPLHF.

The CDR3 protein is CASSTGTGSIGYTF. In DNA form, the CDR3 reads TGTGCCAGCAGCACCGGGACAGGGTCTATTGGCTACACCTTC. The V and J genes are TRBV7-3 and TRBJ1-2; TRBD1 aligns across 9 bases. The CDR3 extends over 14 amino acids. Germline-derived CDR1 and CDR2 are SGHTA and FQGTGA. V was pared by 5 bases and J by 7 bases, with 8 bases of the junction left unmatched.

The J gene is TRBJ2-3, the V gene TRBV7-9, with a weak D call TRBD2 (5 bases). Trimming took 3 bases from V and 0 from J, leaving 7 bases between them. The V gene's germline CDR1 is SEHNR and CDR2 FQNEAQ (reference sequence). The CDR3 is 14 residues long. The CDR3 DNA reads TGTGCCAGCAGCTTGGAGGACAGCACAGATACGCAGTATTTT. This gives the protein CASSLEDSTDTQYF.

This chain uses TRBV7-9 with TRBJ1-3, with 7 bases fitting TRBD1. The J segment lost 4 bases and the V segment lost 7 bases, leaving 13 bases of the junction unmatched. The CDR3 totals 16 residues. Germline lookup yields CDR1 SEHNR and CDR2 FQNEAQ (reference sequence). CDR3 coding DNA: TGTGCCAGCAACCAAGGAGGGACAGACGTAGGAAACACCATATATTTT. This sequence encodes CASNQGGTDVGNTIYF.

The V gene is TRBV3-1 (or the pseudogene TRBV3-2), the J gene TRBJ2-7, with a possible D match to TRBD1 (6 bases). V was clipped by 0 bases and J by 3 bases, with 15 bases between them. Per germline, CDR1 LGHDT and CDR2 YNNKEL (reference sequence). The CDR3 totals 16 residues. The CDR3 DNA reads as TGTGCCAGCAGCCAAGAAGTGGCAGGGGTAGGCTACGAGCAGTACTTC. Translated: CASSQEVAGVGYEQYF.

V and J are TRBV27 and TRBJ2-2; D is undetermined. The V and J ends lost 2 bases and 6 bases respectively, with 10 bases between them. CDR3 length equals 14 residues. Germline CDR1 is MNHEY and CDR2 is SMNVEV (reference sequence). CDR3 amino acids: CASSLTKSPGELFF. In DNA, the CDR3 is TGTGCCAGCAGTTTAACTAAATCCCCCGGGGAGCTGTTTTTT.

This clone was counted a few times. The rearrangement joins TRBV3-1 (or the pseudogene TRBV3-2) to TRBJ1-5; D is unclear. The CDR3 is 14 residues long. CDR1 is LGHDT, CDR2 YNNKEL, per germline (reference sequence). The V end lost 1 base, the J end lost 5 bases, and 9 bases lay between the germline ends. The CDR3 nucleotides are TGTGCCAGCAGCCAAGGGCCCGGGGATCAGCCCCAGCATTTT. Its protein is CASSQGPGDQPQHF.

This rearrangement joins TRBV5-6 to TRBJ2-2; 9 bases align to TRBD2. V gave up 4 bases and J gave up 1 base; unmatched junction bases: 8. CDR1 SGHDT and CDR2 YYEEEE come from the germline V gene. The CDR3 spans 17 residues. The CDR3 DNA sequence: TGTGCCAGCAGCCTCTCCTTACTAGCGGGGAACACCGGGGAGCTGTTTTTT. This gives the protein CASSLSLLAGNTGELFF. Combining the CDR3 with reference TRBV5-6 and TRBJ2-2 gives the whole variable domain DAGVTQSPTHLIKTRGQQVTLRCSPKSGHDTVSWYQQALGQGPQFIFQYYEEEERQRGNFPDRFSGHQFPNYSSELNVNALLLGDSALYLCASSLSLLAGNTGELFFGEGSRLTVL.

CDR3: CASSNRVSYNEQFF. CDR3 DNA: TGTGCCAGCAGCAACAGGGTTTCCTACAATGAGCAGTTCTTC. This sequence joins TRBV11-2 and TRBJ2-1; TRBD1 is a possible D gene (6 bases). Between the trimmed V and J ends, which lost 5 bases and 1 base, there was a span of 9 bases. Germline-derived CDR1 and CDR2 are SGHAT and FQNNGV. The CDR3 sequence is 14 residues long.

The chain links TRBV19 to TRBJ1-2, with 7 bases fitting TRBD1. Trimming took 3 bases from V and 7 from J; bases not matched to a gene: 20. The germline V gene has CDR1 LNHDA and CDR2 SQIVND (reference sequence). CDR3 length equals 18 residues. DNA of the CDR3: TGTGCCAGTAGTATGTCTTCATCGGTTCTGGACAGGAGGACTGGCTACACCTTC. This gives the protein CASSMSSSVLDRRTGYTF.

This clone has only one observation. The CDR3 coding sequence is TGTGCCAGCTCACCTCTAGAGACCCAGTACTTC. It yields the protein CASSPLETQYF. V is TRBV18 and J is TRBJ2-5; D is uncertain. Germline lookup yields CDR1 KGHSH and CDR2 LQKENI. CDR3 length: 11 amino acids. V shed 3 bases and J shed 4 bases, with 3 bases lying between them.

The chain joins TRBV6-6 to TRBJ2-7; 16 bases match TRBD2. The J segment lost 7 bases and the V segment lost 0 bases, leaving 3 bases of the junction unmatched. Germline lookup yields CDR1 MNHNY and CDR2 SVGAGI (reference sequence). CDR3 length: 16 amino acids. For the CDR3, the DNA is TGTGCCAGCAGTTACTCAACGGGACTAGCGGGAGGGGAGCAGTACTTC. Residues: CASSYSTGLAGGEQYF.

The chain combines TRBV24-1 with TRBJ2-2, with D tentatively TRBD2 (5 bases). The germline CDR1 and CDR2 sequences are KGHDR and SFDVKD. V lost 0 bases and J 8 bases, leaving 9 bases between the germline ends. This CDR3 is 14 amino acids long. The CDR3 coding sequence is TGTGCCACCAGTGATTTGTGGGGAGCAGGGGAGCTGTTTTTT. It yields the protein CATSDLWGAGELFF.

The rearrangement uses TRBV2 and TRBJ2-1; 9 nucleotides agree with TRBD2. This CDR3 comprises 11 residues. With V trimmed by 7 bases and J by 15 bases, 7 bases remained unmatched. Germline-derived CDR1 and CDR2 are SNHLY and FYNNEI. DNA for the CDR3: TGTGCCAGCACCCTAGCGGGAATCGGGTTCTTC. The encoded protein is CASTLAGIGFF.

The chain joins TRBV7-2 to TRBJ2-1, with a tentative D call TRBD2 (5 bases). The length of the CDR3 is 15 residues. V was shortened by 5 bases and J by 5 bases, with 16 bases between the two germline ends. Germline V CDR1 and CDR2: SGHTA, FQGNSA. CDR3 region: CASSPHRGPDNEQFF. CDR3 DNA: TGTGCCAGCAGCCCCCACCGCGGGCCGGACAATGAGCAGTTCTTC.

The rearrangement links TRBV27 to TRBJ2-7, with 11 bases that match TRBD2. V was clipped by 4 bases and J by 2 bases; unmatched bases: 4. CDR3 length: 15 amino acids. From germline, CDR1 is MNHEY and CDR2 SMNVEV (reference sequence). The CDR3 protein is CASSYASGGTYEQYF. In DNA form, the CDR3 reads TGTGCCAGCAGTTACGCTAGCGGGGGGACCTACGAGCAGTACTTC.

The gene calls are TRBV18 and TRBJ1-2; possible D gene TRBD1, 6 bases. Germline CDR1 and CDR2: KGHSH and LQKENI. CDR3 size: 14 residues. The ends were cut back, 2 bases at V and 2 bases at J, with 9 bases in the middle. The chain's CDR3 is CASSPVQGNYGYTF. The CDR3 DNA is TGTGCCAGCTCACCAGTTCAGGGGAACTATGGCTACACCTTC.

This chain joins TRBV6-5 and TRBJ2-1; 8 bases fit TRBD2. With 7 bases clipped from V and 6 bases from J, the junction kept 8 bases outside the gene matches. The germline V gene has CDR1 MNHEY and CDR2 SVGAGI. This CDR3 region has 14 residues. In DNA, the CDR3 is TGTGCCAGCACCACAGGACTAGCCTCCAATGAGCAGTTCTTC. Residues: CASTTGLASNEQFF.

The V call is TRBV7-2, the J call TRBJ1-2; 9 bases match TRBD1. Germline-derived CDR1 and CDR2 are SGHTA and FQGNSA. The CDR3 totals 14 residues. The J segment lost 6 bases and the V segment lost 3 bases, leaving 5 bases of the junction unmatched. CDR3 DNA sequence: TGTGCCAGCAGCTTTTTCCGGACAGGGGATGGCTACACCTTC. Amino acids: CASSFFRTGDGYTF.